The T cell receptor beta chain described here comes from a study of CD8 T cells in Susac syndrome. Sequencing of TCR beta covered CD8+ and CD4+ T cells obtained from blood. It was with random hexamers that about 0.45 to 1 ug RNA was reverse transcribed. Amplification of TCR beta CDR3 by immunoSEQ multiplex PCR spanned 54 Vbeta and 13 Jbeta. TCRdb reprocessed the immunoSEQ multiplex PCR reads via MiXCR and lists one record per CDR3 protein. The top ten clones hold 0.2% to 0.25% of a sample with about 150,000 distinct CDR3 sequences, over 85% of them seen once. The CDR3 extends over 16 amino acids. Trimming took 0 bases from V and 5 from J; bases not matched to a gene: 6. Germline lookup yields CDR1 PRHDT and CDR2 FYEKMQ (reference sequence).

V is TRBV13 and J is TRBJ2-3; 9 nucleotides match TRBD2. This receptor was obtained from a human donor with multiple sclerosis. The sample consisted of CD8+ T cells from PBMCs. The CDR3 is CASSLGRAGGQDTQYF. The CDR3 DNA reads TGTGCCAGCAGCTTAGGCCGGGCGGGGGGGCAAGATACGCAGTATTTT.